Following are 2 T cell receptor beta chains from one sample sequenced in a study of T cell repertoires in Merkel cell carcinoma. The repertoire was sequenced with immunoSEQ multiplex PCR; TCRdb's copy has only in-frame clones and lacks some. This sample has approximately 14,000 clones; 76% occur once, and the top ten carry roughly 15%. Sequences were obtained from tumor tissue. The receptor source for this set is an adult with Merkel cell carcinoma.

The chain carries TRBV27 and TRBJ1-1, with TRBD1 as a possible D gene (5 bases). This CDR3 region has 14 residues. From germline, CDR1 is MNHEY and CDR2 SMNVEV (reference sequence). With 2 bases removed from V and 4 bases from J, the gap between germline ends came to 11 bases. The CDR3 nucleotides read TGTGCCAGCAGTTTAAGGGGCATCGGCACTGAAGCTTTCTTT. Its translation: CASSLRGIGTEAFF.

The CDR3: CASSGSRGAKQPQHF. CDR3 sequence (DNA): TGTGCCAGTAGTGGATCCAGGGGGGCGAAACAGCCCCAGCATTTT. The chain employs TRBV19 and TRBJ1-5; 7 bases fit TRBD1. CDR1 and CDR2 from the germline V gene are LNHDA and SQIVND (reference sequence). This CDR3 has 15 residues. The V gene end was trimmed by 5 bases and the J gene end by 7 bases; junction bases not matched to a gene: 11.